Below, one T cell receptor beta chain is given with its context. The data derive from a study of beta chain features in type 1 diabetes. The V gene's germline CDR1 is SNHLY and CDR2 FYNNEI. The V end was cut by 4 bases, the J end by 0 bases, with 11 bases between. The CDR3 is made up of 15 amino acids. Expressed TCRB transcripts got sequenced, as all isolated RNA was reverse transcribed. Profiling relied on immunoSEQ multiplex PCR, and the TCRdb table lists in-frame clones only, not all of them. Among nearly 250,000 clones listed, 68% were seen once. The V call is TRBV2, the J call TRBJ2-3, with D possibly being TRBD1 or TRBD2 (5 bases each). The sample taken for sequencing was naive CD4+ T cells from blood. This TCR derives from a man between 25 and 39 years old in good health. CDR3 residues: CASSVEGLSTDTQYF. In DNA, the CDR3 is TGTGCCAGCAGTGTAGAGGGGTTGAGCACAGATACGCAGTATTTT. The variable domain in full, completed from reference TRBV2 and TRBJ2-3, reads EPEVTQTPSHQVTQMGQEVILRCVPISNHLYFYWYRQILGQKVEFLVSFYNNEISEKSEIFDDQFSVERPDGSNFTLKIRSTKLEDSAMYFCASSVEGLSTDTQYFGPGTRLTVL.